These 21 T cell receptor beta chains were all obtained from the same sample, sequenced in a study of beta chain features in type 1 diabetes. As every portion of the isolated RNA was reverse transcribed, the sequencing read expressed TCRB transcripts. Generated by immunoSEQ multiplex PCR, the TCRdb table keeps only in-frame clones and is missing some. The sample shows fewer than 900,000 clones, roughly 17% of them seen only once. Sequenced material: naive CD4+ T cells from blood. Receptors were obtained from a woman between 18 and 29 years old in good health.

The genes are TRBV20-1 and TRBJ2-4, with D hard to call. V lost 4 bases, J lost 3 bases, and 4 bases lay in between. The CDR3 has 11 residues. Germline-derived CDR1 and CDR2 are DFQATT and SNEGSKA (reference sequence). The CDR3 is CSAKDKNIQYF. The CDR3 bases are TGCAGTGCTAAGGACAAAAACATTCAGTACTTC.

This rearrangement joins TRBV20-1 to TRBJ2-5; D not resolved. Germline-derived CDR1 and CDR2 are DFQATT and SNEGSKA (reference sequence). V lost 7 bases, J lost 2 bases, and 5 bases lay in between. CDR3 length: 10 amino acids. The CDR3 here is CSVQQETQYF. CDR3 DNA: TGCAGTGTCCAACAAGAGACCCAGTACTTC.

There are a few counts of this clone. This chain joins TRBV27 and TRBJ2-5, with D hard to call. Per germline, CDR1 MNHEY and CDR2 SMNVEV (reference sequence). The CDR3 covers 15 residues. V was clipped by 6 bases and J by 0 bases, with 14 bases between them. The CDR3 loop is CASSRGRAYQETQYF. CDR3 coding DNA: TGTGCCAGCAGCCGAGGCCGTGCGTACCAAGAGACCCAGTACTTC.

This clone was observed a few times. The CDR3 DNA reads TGTGCCAGCAGCTTTTCCGCAGTCTCCTACAATGAGCAGTTCTTC. Translated: CASSFSAVSYNEQFF. The rearrangement joins TRBV5-4 to TRBJ2-1; D uncertain. The CDR3 contains 15 residues. V was clipped by 2 bases and J by 0 bases, with 9 bases between them. CDR1 and CDR2 (germline): SGHNT, YYREEE (reference sequence).

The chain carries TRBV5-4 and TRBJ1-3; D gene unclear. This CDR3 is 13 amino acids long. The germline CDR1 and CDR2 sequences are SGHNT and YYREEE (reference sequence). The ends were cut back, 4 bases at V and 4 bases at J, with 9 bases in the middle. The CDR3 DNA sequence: TGTGCCAGCAGCCCCGCCGGCGGAAACACCATATATTTT. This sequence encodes CASSPAGGNTIYF.

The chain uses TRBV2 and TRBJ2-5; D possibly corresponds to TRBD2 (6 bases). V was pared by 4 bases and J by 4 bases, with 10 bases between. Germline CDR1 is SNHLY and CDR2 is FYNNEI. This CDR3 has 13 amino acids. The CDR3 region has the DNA TGTGCCAGCAGTGTCGGGAGTAGAGAGACCCAGTACTTC. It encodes CASSVGSRETQYF.

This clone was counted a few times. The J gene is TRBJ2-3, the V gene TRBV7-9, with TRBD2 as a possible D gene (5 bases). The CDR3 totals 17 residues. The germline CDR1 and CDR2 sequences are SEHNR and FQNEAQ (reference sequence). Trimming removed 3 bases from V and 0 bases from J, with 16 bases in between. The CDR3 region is CASSLSGRIPSTDTQYF. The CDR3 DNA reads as TGTGCCAGCAGCTTGAGCGGCCGAATACCTAGCACAGATACGCAGTATTTT. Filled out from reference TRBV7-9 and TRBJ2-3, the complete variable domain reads DTGVSQNPRHKITKRGQNVTFRCDPISEHNRLYWYRQTLGQGPEFLTYFQNEAQLEKSRLLSDRFSAERPKGSFSTLEIQRTEQGDSAMYLCASSLSGRIPSTDTQYFGPGTRLTVL.

CDR3 amino acids: CASGLVQGAGGANVLTF. The CDR3 DNA reads TGTGCTAGTGGTTTGGTACAGGGGGCAGGTGGGGCCAACGTCCTGACTTTC. This chain uses TRBV12-5 with TRBJ2-6; TRBD1 aligns across 9 bases. CDR3 size: 17 residues. CDR1 and CDR2 from the germline V gene are LGHNT and FRNRAP. The ends lost 0 bases at V and 3 bases at J; junction bases unmatched: 3. Supplemented by reference TRBV12-5 and TRBJ2-6, the full variable domain reads DARVTQTPRHKVTEMGQEVTMRCQPILGHNTVFWYRQTMMQGLELLAYFRNRAPLDDSGMPKDRFSAEMPDATLATLKIQPSEPRDSAVYFCASGLVQGAGGANVLTFGAGSRLTVL.

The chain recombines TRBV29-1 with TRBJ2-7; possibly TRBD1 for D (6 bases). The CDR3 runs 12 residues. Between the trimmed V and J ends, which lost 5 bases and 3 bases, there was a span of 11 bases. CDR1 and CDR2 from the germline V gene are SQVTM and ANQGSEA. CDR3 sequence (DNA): TGCAGCGTTAGGACAGCCTACTACGAGCAGTACTTC. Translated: CSVRTAYYEQYF.

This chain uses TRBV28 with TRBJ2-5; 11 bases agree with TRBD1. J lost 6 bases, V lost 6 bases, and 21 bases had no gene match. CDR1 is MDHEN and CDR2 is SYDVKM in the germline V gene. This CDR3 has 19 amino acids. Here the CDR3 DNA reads TGTGCCAGCAGCCGGACCTTTTCCCCCGGACAGGGGGCAATGAAGACCCAGTACTTC. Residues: CASSRTFSPGQGAMKTQYF. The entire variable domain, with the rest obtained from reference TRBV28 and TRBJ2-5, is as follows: DVKVTQSSRYLVKRTGEKVFLECVQDMDHENMFWYRQDPGLGLRLIYFSYDVKMKEKGDIPEGYSVSREKKERFSLILESASTNQTSMYLCASSRTFSPGQGAMKTQYFGPGTRLLVL.

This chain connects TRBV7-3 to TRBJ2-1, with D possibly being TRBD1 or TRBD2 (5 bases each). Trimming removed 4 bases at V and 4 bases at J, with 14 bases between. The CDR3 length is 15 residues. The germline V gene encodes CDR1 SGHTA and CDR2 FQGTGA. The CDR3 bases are TGTGCCAGCAGCTCGGGACGGGTGAATTACAATGAGCAGTTCTTC. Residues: CASSSGRVNYNEQFF.

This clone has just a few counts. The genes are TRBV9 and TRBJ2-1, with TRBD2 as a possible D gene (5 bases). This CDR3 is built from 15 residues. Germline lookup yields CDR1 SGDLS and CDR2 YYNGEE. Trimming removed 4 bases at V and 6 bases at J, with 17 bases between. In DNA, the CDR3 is TGTGCCAGCAGCAAGAGGGCCGAGTGGTTCAATGAGCAGTTCTTC. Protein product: CASSKRAEWFNEQFF. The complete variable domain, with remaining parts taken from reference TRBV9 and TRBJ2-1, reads DSGVTQTPKHLITATGQRVTLRCSPRSGDLSVYWYQQSLDQGLQFLIQYYNGEERAKGNILERFSAQQFPDLHSELNLSSLELGDSALYFCASSKRAEWFNEQFFGPGTRLTVL.

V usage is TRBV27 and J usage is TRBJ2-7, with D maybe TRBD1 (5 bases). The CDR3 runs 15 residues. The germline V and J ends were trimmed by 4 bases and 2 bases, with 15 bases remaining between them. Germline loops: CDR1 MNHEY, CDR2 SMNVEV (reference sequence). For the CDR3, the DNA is TGTGCCAGCAGTTATTGGGGCGGAGAGACCTACGAGCAGTACTTC. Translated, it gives CASSYWGGETYEQYF.

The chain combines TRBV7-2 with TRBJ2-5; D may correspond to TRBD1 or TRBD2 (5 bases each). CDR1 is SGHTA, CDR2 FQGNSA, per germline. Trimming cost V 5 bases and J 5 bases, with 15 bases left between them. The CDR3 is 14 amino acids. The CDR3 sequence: CASSLGAGGETQYF. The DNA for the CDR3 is TGTGCCAGCAGCCTAGGGGCAGGCGGGGAGACCCAGTACTTC.

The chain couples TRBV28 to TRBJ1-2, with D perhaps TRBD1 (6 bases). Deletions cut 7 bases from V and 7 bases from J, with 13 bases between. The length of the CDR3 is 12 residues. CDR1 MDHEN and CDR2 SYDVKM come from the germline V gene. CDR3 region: CASTTGSIGYTF. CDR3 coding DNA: TGTGCCAGCACGACAGGATCTATTGGCTACACCTTC.

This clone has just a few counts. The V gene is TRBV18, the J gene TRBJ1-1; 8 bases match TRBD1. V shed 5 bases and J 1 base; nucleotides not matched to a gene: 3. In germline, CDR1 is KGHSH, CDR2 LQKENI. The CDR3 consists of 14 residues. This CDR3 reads CASSGQGENTEAFF. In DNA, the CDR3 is TGTGCCAGCTCAGGACAGGGCGAGAACACTGAAGCTTTCTTT.

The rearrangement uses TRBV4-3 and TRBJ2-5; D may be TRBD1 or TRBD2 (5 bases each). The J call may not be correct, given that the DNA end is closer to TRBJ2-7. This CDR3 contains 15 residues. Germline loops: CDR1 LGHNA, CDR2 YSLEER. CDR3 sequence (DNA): TGCGCCAGCAGCCAAGTCGGGGCTAGGTTCTACGAGCAGTACTTC. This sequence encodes CASSQVGARFYEQYF.

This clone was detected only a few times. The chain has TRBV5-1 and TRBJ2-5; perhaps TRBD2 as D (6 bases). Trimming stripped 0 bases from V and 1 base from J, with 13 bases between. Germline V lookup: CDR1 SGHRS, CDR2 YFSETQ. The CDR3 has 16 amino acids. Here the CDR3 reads CASSLDAAGFQETQYF. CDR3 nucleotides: TGCGCCAGCAGCTTGGATGCGGCGGGGTTCCAAGAGACCCAGTACTTC. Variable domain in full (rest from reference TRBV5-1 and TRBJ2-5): KAGVTQTPRYLIKTRGQQVTLSCSPISGHRSVSWYQQTPGQGLQFLFEYFSETQRNKGNFPGRFSGRQFSNSRSEMNVSTLELGDSALYLCASSLDAAGFQETQYFGPGTRLLVL.

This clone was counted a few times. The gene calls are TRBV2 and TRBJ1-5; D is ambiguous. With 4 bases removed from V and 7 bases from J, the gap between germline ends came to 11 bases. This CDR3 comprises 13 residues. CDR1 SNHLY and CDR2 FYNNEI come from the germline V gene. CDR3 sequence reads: CASSVETNQPQHF. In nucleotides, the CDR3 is TGTGCCAGCAGTGTGGAGACTAACCAGCCCCAGCATTTT.

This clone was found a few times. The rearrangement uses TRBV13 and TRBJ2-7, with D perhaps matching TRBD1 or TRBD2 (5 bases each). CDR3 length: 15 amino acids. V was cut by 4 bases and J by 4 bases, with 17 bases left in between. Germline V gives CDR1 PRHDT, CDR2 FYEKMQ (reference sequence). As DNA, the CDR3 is TGTGCCAGCAGCTCCTCGGGGCAGGGTAGGTACGAGCAGTACTTC. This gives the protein CASSSSGQGRYEQYF.

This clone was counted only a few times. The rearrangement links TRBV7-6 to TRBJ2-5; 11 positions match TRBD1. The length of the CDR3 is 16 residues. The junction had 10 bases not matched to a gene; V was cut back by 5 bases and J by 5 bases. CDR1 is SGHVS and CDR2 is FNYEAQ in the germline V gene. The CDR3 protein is CASSPDGQGARETQYF. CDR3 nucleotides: TGTGCCAGCAGCCCAGACGGACAGGGGGCGCGGGAGACCCAGTACTTC.